Listed below are T cell receptor beta chains from one sample, sequenced in a study of blood T cell repertoires in COVID-19. Repertoires were generated with immunoSEQ multiplex PCR, while TCRdb's copy carries only in-frame clones and drops some. The top ten clones hold 15% to 20% of a sample with about 93,000 clones, 86% of them seen once. What was sequenced was peripheral blood. These receptor sequences come from an elderly woman with acute or convalescent COVID-19. Both conserved end residues are part of each CDR3. The D gene is left open where the match is weak. Only part of the rows carry a size: once, few, many, or a class if the clone is expanded.

v_gene	abundance	j_gene	d_gene	CDR3nt	CDR3aa
TRBV11-2	-	TRBJ2-3	TRBD2	TGTGCCAGCAGCTTACCCGGGACTAGAAGGCAGTATTTT	CASSLPGTRRQYF
TRBV7-3	-	TRBJ2-6	TRBD1	TGTGCCAGCAGCTCACACAGGGGGCAGGGGGCCAACGTCCTGACTTTC	CASSSHRGQGANVLTF
TRBV10-2	-	TRBJ1-1	TRBD1	TGCGCCAGCAGATCGGGACAGGGGCCCGAAGCTTTCTTT	CASRSGQGPEAFF
TRBV10-3	-	TRBJ2-5	TRBD1	TGTGCCATCAGTGAGTCGAGGGACAGGGGGGGCAACTTC	CAISESRDRGGNF
TRBV3-1/TRBV3-2	-	TRBJ1-1	TRBD1	TGTGCCAGCAGCCTACGGACAGGGAACACTGAAGCTTTCTTT	CASSLRTGNTEAFF
TRBV10-1	-	TRBJ1-1	-	TGCGCCAGCCAGACAACTGAAGCTTTCTTT	CASQTTEAFF
TRBV13	-	TRBJ1-6	-	TGTGCCAGCAGCCATTATGGATCCGGAGGGGCGATTTCACCCCTCCACTTT	CASSHYGSGGAISPLHF
TRBV7-9	-	TRBJ1-2	-	TGTGCCAGCAGCCCAACCCGACAGGTTTTTAACTATGGCTACACCTTC	CASSPTRQVFNYGYTF
TRBV6-6	-	TRBJ1-5	-	TGTGCCAGCAGAGACGGACAGTTGGGCAATCAGCCCCAGCATTTT	CASRDGQLGNQPQHF
TRBV10-3	-	TRBJ1-5	-	TGTGCCATCAGTGGGGGGGAAGGGGGCAATCAGCCCCAGCATTTT	CAISGGEGGNQPQHF
TRBV19	-	TRBJ1-2	TRBD1	TGTGCCAGTAGCCTCGGGACAGGTACCTTTAACTATGGCTACACCTTC	CASSLGTGTFNYGYTF
TRBV5-1	few	TRBJ2-2	-	TGCGCCAGCAGCCCTGGCCTGAGACTGGCGGCGAACACCGGGGAGCTGTTTTTT	CASSPGLRLAANTGELFF
TRBV2	-	TRBJ1-3	TRBD1	TGTGCCAGCCATCGAGGGGACAGGGGAGGAAACACCATATATTTT	CASHRGDRGGNTIYF
TRBV9	-	TRBJ1-1	-	TGTGCCAGCAGCGTGAAAGGGGTGGCTGAAGCTTTCTTT	CASSVKGVAEAFF
TRBV4-2	-	TRBJ1-4	-	TGTGCCAGCAACTCAGGGGATCAAGGCACTAATGAAAAACTGTTTTTT	CASNSGDQGTNEKLFF
TRBV2	-	TRBJ1-3	-	TGTGCCAGCACCGGGAGACAGACAGGAAACACCATATATTTT	CASTGRQTGNTIYF
TRBV7-9	-	TRBJ1-2	-	TGTGCCAGCAGCACGGGGGGATATGGCTACACCTTC	CASSTGGYGYTF